This T cell receptor (beta chain) is from a study of T cells in localized non-small cell lung cancer. Notes on the study in general: Longer overall survival was associated with a higher density of T cells in the blood. Among the tissues sampled, uninvolved adjacent lung had the highest T cell clonality, above tumor. Multi-region tumor sequencing was not done, so intratumor heterogeneity could not be excluded.

Notes on this clone: Its target is not known.

The table came from immunoSEQ multiplex PCR; TCRdb's copy has only in-frame clones and leaves some out. The table shows about 72,000 clones, with roughly 84% occurring only once. Trimming cost V 0 bases and J 9 bases; bases outside gene matches: 4. This CDR3 region has 14 residues. In germline, CDR1 is SGHDT, CDR2 YYEEEE. The chain has TRBV5-6 and TRBJ1-5; 9 bases are a match to TRBD1. The input for sequencing was peripheral blood, taken before any cancer treatment. The TCR originated in a female donor over 55 with stage I lung adenocarcinoma. The CDR3 region has the DNA TGTGCCAGCAGCTTGGGACAGGGGGACAGGCCCCAGCATTTT. Its translation: CASSLGQGDRPQHF.